This T cell receptor (beta chain) is from a study of blood T cell repertoires in COVID-19 (dated by TCRdb to 2020 to 2022). For context, the study as a whole: The collaborator samples originated in the United States, Italy and Spain and spanned the acute and convalescent phases of COVID-19. The prospective study material was composed of cDNA or gDNA derived from T cells, B-cell-depleted T cells, or PBMCs. HLA class I and class II types, where available, came from metadata supplied by the sample provider rather than from assay-based typing. Deeply sampled blood TCRbeta repertoires from subjects exposed to, actively infected with, or recovered from COVID-19 were included in the dataset. The repertoires were released in a freely available public database intended as a resource for research on the immune response to SARS-CoV-2. The samples were drawn from two sources: the first 160 participants of the ongoing ImmuneRACE study, and about 1,300 subjects contributed by 6 global collaborators. Nearly every sample came with metadata listing a de-identified subject ID, COVID-19 status, age in years and sex. The investigation overall reported the following: The quantity of clinical and demographic metadata differed by source and by participant and was supplied without curation.

TCRbeta CDR3 regions were amplified from genomic DNA by means of the immunoSEQ Assay, a bias-controlled multiplex PCR. Concerning the study's data processing: The number of nucleated cells in each sample was estimated from the amplification of reference gene primers within the assay. To quantify the absolute abundance of each unique TCRbeta CDR3 rearrangement, sequence reads were collapsed and filtered. For each sample, productive Simpson clonality was calculated as the square root of Simpson's diversity index over productive rearrangements. TCRdb holds this immuneACCESS table with in-frame rearrangements only. Some clones are missing; in checked studies, unresolved V genes explain under half, and the rest has no known cause. Clone size and V and J calls were adopted from that table, with D and trimming inferred from the DNA. This sample is represented by some 270,000 clones; roughly 85% of them were singletons. Roughly 4.3% of the sample is held by the ten biggest clonotypes.

Participants in the prospective study were aged roughly 18 to 100 years, lived in 20 to 30 United States geographic areas, and enrolled through a virtual design. Cohort assignment in the prospective study relied on participant-reported clinical history from a screening survey and a study questionnaire. ImmuneRACE Cohort 3 recovered participants were defined by two consecutive negative NP/OP PCR tests, healthcare professional clearance, or symptom resolution. Each participant in the prospective study had whole blood, serum and a nasopharyngeal or oropharyngeal swab collected by mobile phlebotomists. Participants in the prospective study had the option to provide additional blood draws and questionnaires over a 2-month period. Blood samples from the prospective study were shipped frozen or at room temperature prior to DNA extraction. As for this clone: Its antigen is currently not known. Nothing much larger sits one base from this clone, and base qualities are not available. Distinct nucleotide sequences in the sample also encode this CDR3.

The sequence was collected from a woman under 40 who had recovered from COVID-19. Sequencing was performed on PBMCs or T cells enriched from blood (not recorded which).

Here the CDR3 is given as CASSYTGDYGYTF. The nucleotide sequence reads as follows: TGCGCCAGCAGCTATACAGGGGACTATGGCTACACCTTC. The sequence joins TRBV5-1 to TRBJ1-2; TRBD1 agrees with 7 junctional bases. CDR1 is given as SGHRS and CDR2 as YFSETQ, both from the germline V gene. The CDR3, from cysteine to phenylalanine, totals 13 residues. Here the CDR3 DNA is all that survives: 39 bases in frame from base 1. Relative to germline, V is missing 3 bases and J is missing 3 bases, with 2 bases of the junction outside any gene match. The full variable domain, completed from the reference TRBV5-1 and TRBJ1-2 proteins outside the CDR3, reads KAGVTQTPRYLIKTRGQQVTLSCSPISGHRSVSWYQQTPGQGLQFLFEYFSETQRNKGNFPGRFSGRQFSNSRSEMNVSTLELGDSALYLCASSYTGDYGYTFGSGTRLTVV.